The 2 T cell receptor beta chains given below trace back to one sample, sequenced in a study of PD-L1 blockade in urothelial cancer. The time point here: peripheral blood 6 weeks after treatment start. Data came from immunoSEQ multiplex PCR; TCRdb stores just in-frame clones and leaves some out. Among around 100,000 clones listed, approximately 90% were seen once. The material sequenced was PBMCs, taken around atezolizumab (anti-PD-L1) treatment. These receptor sequences come from a man in his sixties with urothelial cancer.

The chain couples TRBV4-3 to TRBJ2-2; 14 nucleotides align to TRBD2. The length of the CDR3 is 19 residues. The germline CDR1 and CDR2 sequences are LGHNA and YSLEER. The trim removed 0 bases at V and 1 base at J, leaving 4 bases unmatched. The CDR3 region is CASSQETGTSGGNTGELFF. CDR3 DNA: TGCGCCAGCAGCCAAGAAACCGGGACTAGCGGGGGGAACACCGGGGAGCTGTTTTTT.

The chain employs TRBV28 and TRBJ2-7; 7 bases line up with TRBD1. CDR3 length equals 15 residues. V shed 6 bases and J 7 bases; nucleotides not matched to a gene: 15. CDR1 is MDHEN, CDR2 SYDVKM, per germline. CDR3 bases: TGTGCCAGCAGAACCCCGGACAGGCTACGCCGGGAGCAGTACTTC. Its translation is CASRTPDRLRREQYF.